The source of this T cell receptor (beta chain) is a study of blood T cell repertoires in COVID-19. Germline loops: CDR1 LNHDA, CDR2 SQIVND (reference sequence). V was clipped by 0 bases and J by 4 bases, with 10 bases between them. The CDR3 has 14 amino acids. Original analysis: Counts of nucleated cells, estimated from reference gene primer amplification, were obtained. TCRdb keeps only in-frame clones here, not all; method: immunoSEQ multiplex PCR. Clonal size and the V and J genes are those of that table, whereas D and trimming came from the DNA. Among 150,000 or so clones listed, approximately 84% were seen once.

The TCR comes from a middle-aged man who had recovered from COVID-19. The source material was peripheral blood. The chain combines TRBV19 with TRBJ2-7, with D unresolved. CDR3 region: CASSIDSGRYEQYF. CDR3 coding DNA: TGTGCCAGTAGTATAGATTCTGGTCGGTACGAGCAGTACTTC.